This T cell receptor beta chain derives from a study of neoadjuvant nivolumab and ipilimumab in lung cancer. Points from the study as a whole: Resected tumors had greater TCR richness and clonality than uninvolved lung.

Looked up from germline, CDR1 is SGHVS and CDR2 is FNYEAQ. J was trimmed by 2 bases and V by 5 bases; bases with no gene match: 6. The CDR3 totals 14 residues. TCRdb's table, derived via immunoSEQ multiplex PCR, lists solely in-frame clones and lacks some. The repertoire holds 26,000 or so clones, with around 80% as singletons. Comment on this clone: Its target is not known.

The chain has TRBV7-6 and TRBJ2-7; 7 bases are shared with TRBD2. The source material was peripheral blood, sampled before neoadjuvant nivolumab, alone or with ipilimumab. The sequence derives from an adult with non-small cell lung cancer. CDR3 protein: CASSPSGKAYEQYF. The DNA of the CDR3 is TGTGCCAGCAGCCCTAGCGGCAAAGCCTACGAGCAGTACTTC.